A selection of T cell receptor beta chains follows, all from one sample in a study of neurological immune-mediated disorders. MiXCR, applied by TCRdb to the 5' RACE reads, yields one record per CDR3 protein. The table has roughly 27,000 distinct CDR3 sequences, roughly 2.5% seen once; the top ten hold 2% to 2.5%. The sequenced sample was PBMCs. All receptors come from a woman between 50 and 59 years old with multiple sclerosis. Each CDR3 is given with its conserved first and last residue. A D gene is named only where the DNA matches it firmly. Size values are once, few and many counts, or a class for expanded clones, and some rows have none.

CDR3,DNA,V,D,J,size,length
CSARGVAGELFF,TGCAGTGCTAGAGGTGTTGCCGGGGAGCTGTTTTTT,TRBV20-1,-,TRBJ2-2,many,12
CSASGQGTNSPLHF,TGCAGTGCTAGCGGACAGGGAACGAATTCACCCCTCCACTTT,TRBV20-1,TRBD1,TRBJ1-6,many,14
CASSKTVNRGANVLTF,TGCGCCAGCAGTAAAACAGTGAATCGGGGGGCCAACGTCCTGACTTTC,TRBV10-2,-,TRBJ2-6,many,16
CASSVGDATGDTEAFF,TGTGCCAGCAGCGTAGGAGATGCGACAGGCGACACTGAAGCTTTCTTT,TRBV9,-,TRBJ1-1,medium-sized,16
CASSLRLATSYEQYF,TGTGCCAGCAGCTTAAGGCTAGCGACATCCTACGAGCAGTACTTC,TRBV7-2,-,TRBJ2-7,few,15
CASSLAQNQPQHF,TGTGCCAGCAGTTTAGCACAGAATCAGCCCCAGCATTTT,TRBV12-3/TRBV12-4,-,TRBJ1-5,many,13
CAAGQGANEQYF,TGTGCCGCCGGACAGGGGGCGAACGAGCAGTACTTC,TRBV10-3,TRBD1,TRBJ2-7,many,12
CASSQEGGTRDNEQFF,TGCGCCAGCAGCCAAGAGGGTGGGACTAGAGACAATGAGCAGTTCTTC,TRBV4-3,TRBD2,TRBJ2-1,medium-sized,16
CSARVGQGPSSYEQYF,TGCAGTGCTAGGGTAGGACAGGGACCCTCCTCCTACGAGCAGTACTTC,TRBV20-1,TRBD1,TRBJ2-7,many,16
CASQGDTEAFF,TGTGCCAGCCAGGGAGACACTGAAGCTTTCTTT,TRBV6-5,-,TRBJ1-1,many,11
CSVRLAGGDTQYF,TGCAGCGTTAGACTAGCGGGGGGAGATACGCAGTATTTT,TRBV29-1,TRBD2,TRBJ2-3,-,13
CASSPSLFGGNTIYF,TGTGCCAGCAGCCCCTCGCTCTTCGGTGGAAACACCATATATTTT,TRBV7-2,-,TRBJ1-3,-,15
CASSYGSGFSYNEQFF,TGTGCCAGCAGTTACGGTAGCGGATTTTCCTACAATGAGCAGTTCTTC,TRBV6-5,-,TRBJ2-1,many,16
CATNRASDTEAFF,TGTGCCACCAACAGGGCAAGTGACACTGAAGCTTTCTTT,TRBV2,-,TRBJ1-1,many,13
CSARLAGGRRSTDTQYF,TGCAGTGCTAGACTAGCGGGAGGGCGTCGGAGCACAGATACGCAGTATTTT,TRBV20-1,TRBD2,TRBJ2-3,many,17
CASSTQGQGKGEAFF,TGTGCCAGCAGCACCCAGGGACAGGGTAAAGGTGAAGCTTTCTTT,TRBV7-3,TRBD1,TRBJ1-1,many,15
CSASGGASEQYF,TGCAGTGCTAGCGGGGGGGCGAGCGAGCAGTACTTC,TRBV20-1,TRBD2,TRBJ2-7,many,12
CSVRGGDHEQYF,TGCAGCGTGAGAGGGGGTGACCACGAGCAGTACTTC,TRBV29-1,-,TRBJ2-7,-,12
CASSWEAGPSYNEQFF,TGTGCCAGCAGCTGGGAGGCGGGGCCATCCTACAATGAGCAGTTCTTC,TRBV11-2,-,TRBJ2-1,many,16
CSDKLLGLAGGSSYNEQFF,TGCAGTGACAAACTTTTGGGACTAGCGGGGGGGAGCTCCTACAATGAGCAGTTCTTC,TRBV20-1,TRBD2,TRBJ2-1,many,19
CSARGWTRGLGELFF,TGCAGTGCTAGAGGATGGACGAGGGGCCTCGGGGAACTGTTTTTT,TRBV20-1,-,TRBJ1-4,many,15
CASSRDSSSTDTQYF,TGCGCCAGCAGCCGGGACTCAAGTAGCACAGATACGCAGTATTTT,TRBV5-1,-,TRBJ2-3,many,15
CASSPPRSGRGMDTQYF,TGTGCCAGCTCACCACCTAGAAGCGGCAGGGGAATGGATACGCAGTATTTT,TRBV18,-,TRBJ2-3,few,17
CSPRTTNTEAFF,TGCAGTCCCCGGACGACGAACACTGAAGCTTTCTTT,TRBV20-1,-,TRBJ1-1,few,12
CASSQEGQIYEQYF,TGCGCCAGCAGCCAAGAGGGACAGATCTACGAGCAGTACTTC,TRBV4-1,TRBD1,TRBJ2-7,many,14
CSASGETQYF,TGCAGTGCTAGTGGAGAGACCCAGTACTTC,TRBV20-1,-,TRBJ2-5,many,10
CASSPRGSGANVLTF,TGTGCCAGCAGCCCAAGGGGCTCTGGGGCCAACGTCCTGACTTTC,TRBV27,-,TRBJ2-6,few,15
CASSLGLAGPFTDTQYF,TGCGCCAGCAGCCTGGGACTAGCGGGACCCTTCACAGATACGCAGTATTTT,TRBV4-1,TRBD2,TRBJ2-3,many,17
CASSKDRGLQETQYF,TGCGCCAGCAGCAAGGACAGGGGGCTTCAAGAGACCCAGTACTTC,TRBV5-1,TRBD1,TRBJ2-5,medium-sized,15
CASSGTSGRATDTQYF,TGTGCCAGCAGCGGGACTAGCGGGAGAGCCACAGATACGCAGTATTTT,TRBV9,TRBD2,TRBJ2-3,few,16
CSARDQLEAFF,TGCAGTGCTAGAGATCAGCTAGAAGCTTTCTTT,TRBV20-1,-,TRBJ1-1,many,11
CASSPQGGSEQYF,TGTGCCAGCTCACCCCAGGGAGGGTCCGAGCAGTACTTC,TRBV18,TRBD2,TRBJ2-7,many,13
CSVASTATSTDTQYF,TGCAGCGTGGCCTCGACGGCGACTAGCACAGATACGCAGTATTTT,TRBV29-1,-,TRBJ2-3,medium-sized,15
CASSSYNLLGRVYSYEQYF,TGTGCCAGCAGCTCATACAATCTTTTGGGCAGGGTTTATTCCTACGAGCAGTACTTC,TRBV5-6,-,TRBJ2-7,many,19
CSAKTGGGDIQYF,TGCAGTGCTAAGACCGGGGGTGGAGACATTCAGTACTTC,TRBV20-1,-,TRBJ2-4,many,13
CSARDGGLSPYEQYF,TGCAGTGCTAGAGACGGGGGGCTTTCCCCCTACGAGCAGTACTTC,TRBV20-1,-,TRBJ2-7,many,15
CSARGIFSRYNEQFF,TGCAGTGCTAGAGGAATCTTCAGCCGCTACAATGAGCAGTTCTTC,TRBV20-1,-,TRBJ2-1,many,15
CAISERGGGDGYTF,TGTGCCATCAGTGAACGGGGAGGGGGTGATGGCTACACCTTC,TRBV10-3,-,TRBJ1-2,many,14
CSASKGATNYGYTF,TGCAGTGCTAGTAAGGGGGCCACTAACTATGGCTACACCTTC,TRBV20-1,TRBD1,TRBJ1-2,many,14
CSAFRDSSYEQYF,TGCAGTGCTTTCCGGGACAGCTCCTACGAGCAGTACTTC,TRBV20-1,TRBD1,TRBJ2-7,many,13
CASSLGPRGLDTQYF,TGCGCCAGCAGCTTGGGGCCCAGGGGGTTAGATACGCAGTATTTT,TRBV5-1,TRBD1,TRBJ2-3,many,15
CASSLVTTGNTEAFF,TGCGCCAGCAGCTTGGTAACGACAGGGAACACTGAAGCTTTCTTT,TRBV5-1,-,TRBJ1-1,many,15
CASSQAGAGSNQPQNF,TGTGCCAGCAGCCAAGCCGGGGCTGGGAGCAATCAGCCCCAGAATTTT,TRBV4-2,-,TRBJ1-5,-,16
CASRETRSHEQFF,TGCGCCAGCAGGGAGACTAGATCCCATGAGCAGTTCTTC,TRBV5-1,-,TRBJ2-1,many,13
CASRGAQETQYF,TGCGCCAGCAGGGGGGCGCAAGAGACCCAGTACTTC,TRBV5-1,-,TRBJ2-5,many,12